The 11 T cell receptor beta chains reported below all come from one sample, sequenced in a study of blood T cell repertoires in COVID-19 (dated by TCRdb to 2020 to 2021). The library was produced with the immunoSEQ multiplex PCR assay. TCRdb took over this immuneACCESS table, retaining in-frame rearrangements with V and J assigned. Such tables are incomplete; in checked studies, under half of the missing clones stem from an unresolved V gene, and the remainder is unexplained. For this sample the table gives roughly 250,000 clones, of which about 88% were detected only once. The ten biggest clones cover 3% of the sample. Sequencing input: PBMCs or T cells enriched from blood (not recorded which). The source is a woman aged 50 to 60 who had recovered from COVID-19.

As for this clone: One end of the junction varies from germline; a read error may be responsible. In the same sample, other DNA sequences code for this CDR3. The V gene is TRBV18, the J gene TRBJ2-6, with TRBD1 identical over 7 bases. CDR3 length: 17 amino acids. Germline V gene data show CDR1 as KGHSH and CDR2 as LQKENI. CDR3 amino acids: CASSPPGQPTGANVLTF. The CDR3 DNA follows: TGTGCCAGCTCTCCACCGGGACAGCCGACTGGGGCCAACGTCCTGACTTTC. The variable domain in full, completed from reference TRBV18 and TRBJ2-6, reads NAGVMQNPRHLVRRRGQEARLRCSPMKGHSHVYWYRQLPEEGLKFMVYLQKENIIDESGMPKERFSAEFPKEGPSILRIQQVVRGDSAAYFCASSPPGQPTGANVLTFGAGSRLTVL.

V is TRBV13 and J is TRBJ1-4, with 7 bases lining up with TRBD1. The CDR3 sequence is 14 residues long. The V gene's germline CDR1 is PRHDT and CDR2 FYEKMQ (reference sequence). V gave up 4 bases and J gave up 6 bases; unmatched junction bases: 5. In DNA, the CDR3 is TGTGCCAGCAGCTCAGACAGGGTGGATGAAAAACTGTTTTTT. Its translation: CASSSDRVDEKLFF.

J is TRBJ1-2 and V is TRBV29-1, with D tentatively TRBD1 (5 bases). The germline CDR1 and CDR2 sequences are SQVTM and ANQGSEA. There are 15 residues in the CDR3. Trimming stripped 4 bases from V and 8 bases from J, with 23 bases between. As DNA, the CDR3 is TGCAGCGTTGTGGTGCGGGGGTACGGGTCGGGAGGCTACACCTTC. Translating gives CSVVVRGYGSGGYTF.

The CDR3, as DNA: TGTGCCAGCAGCTTATTAGAGAACACTGAAGCTTTCTTT. Protein sequence: CASSLLENTEAFF. The rearrangement joins TRBV7-3 to TRBJ1-1; D not certain. CDR3 size: 13 residues. Trimming took 2 bases from V and 1 from J, leaving 5 bases between them. Per germline, CDR1 SGHTA and CDR2 FQGTGA.

DNA of the CDR3: TGTGCCAGCAGCGGGAGCTCTTGGACCCAGTACTTC. Encoded protein: CASSGSSWTQYF. This chain links TRBV9 with TRBJ2-5, with no clear D. The germline V and J ends were trimmed by 3 bases and 7 bases, with 10 bases remaining between them. The CDR3 sequence is 12 residues long. From germline, CDR1 is SGDLS and CDR2 YYNGEE.

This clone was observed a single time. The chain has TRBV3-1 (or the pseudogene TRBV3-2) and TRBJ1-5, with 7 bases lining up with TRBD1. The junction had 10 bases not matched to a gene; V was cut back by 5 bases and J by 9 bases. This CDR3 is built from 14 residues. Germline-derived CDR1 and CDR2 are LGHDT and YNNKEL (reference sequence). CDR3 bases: TGTGCCAGCAGCGACAGGGCATCGGTCGGGCCCCAGCATTTT. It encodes CASSDRASVGPQHF.

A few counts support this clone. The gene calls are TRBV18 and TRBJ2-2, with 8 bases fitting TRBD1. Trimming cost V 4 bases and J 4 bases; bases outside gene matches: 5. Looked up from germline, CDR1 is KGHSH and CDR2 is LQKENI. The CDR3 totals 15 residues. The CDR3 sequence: CASSQRTGTTGELFF. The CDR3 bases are TGTGCCAGCTCACAAAGGACAGGGACCACCGGGGAGCTGTTTTTT. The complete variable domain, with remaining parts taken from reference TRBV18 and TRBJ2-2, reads NAGVMQNPRHLVRRRGQEARLRCSPMKGHSHVYWYRQLPEEGLKFMVYLQKENIIDESGMPKERFSAEFPKEGPSILRIQQVVRGDSAAYFCASSQRTGTTGELFFGEGSRLTVL.

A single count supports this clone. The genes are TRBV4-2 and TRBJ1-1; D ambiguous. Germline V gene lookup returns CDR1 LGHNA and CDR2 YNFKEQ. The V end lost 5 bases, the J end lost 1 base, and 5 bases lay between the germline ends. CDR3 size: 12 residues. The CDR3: CASSDWNTEAFF. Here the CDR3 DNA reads TGTGCCAGCAGCGACTGGAACACTGAAGCTTTCTTT.

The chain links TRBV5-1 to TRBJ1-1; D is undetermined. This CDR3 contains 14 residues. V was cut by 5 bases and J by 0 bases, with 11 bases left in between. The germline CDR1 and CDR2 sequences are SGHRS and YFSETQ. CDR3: CASSFTSVNTEAFF. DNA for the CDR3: TGCGCCAGCAGTTTTACCTCAGTGAACACTGAAGCTTTCTTT.

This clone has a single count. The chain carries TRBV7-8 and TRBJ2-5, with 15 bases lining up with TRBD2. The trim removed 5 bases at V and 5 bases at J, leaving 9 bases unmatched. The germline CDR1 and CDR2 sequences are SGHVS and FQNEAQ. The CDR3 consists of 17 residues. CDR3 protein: CASSGQGLAGGGETQYF. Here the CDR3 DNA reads TGTGCCAGCAGCGGCCAGGGACTAGCGGGAGGTGGGGAGACCCAGTACTTC.

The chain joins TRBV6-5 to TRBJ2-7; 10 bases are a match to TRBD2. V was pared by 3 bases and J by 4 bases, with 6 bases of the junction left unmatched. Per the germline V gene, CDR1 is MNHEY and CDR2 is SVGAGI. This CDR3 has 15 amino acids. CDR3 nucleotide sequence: TGTGCCAGCAGTTATAGAGGGACTAGCGCTTACGAGCAGTACTTC. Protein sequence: CASSYRGTSAYEQYF.